This T cell receptor (beta chain) was documented in a study of blood T cells in healthy people across ages. The use of a sample-barcoded 5' primer and a J-beta primer mix characterized a second PCR of roughly 6 to 11 cycles. TCRdb reprocessed the 5' RACE reads with MiXCR, giving one entry per CDR3 protein. In the table there are around 1,500,000 distinct CDR3 sequences, around 39% of which are singletons. This CDR3 comprises 13 residues. The chain is built from TRBV21-1 and TRBJ2-7; the D call TRBD1 from the table was never checked on the DNA. TRBV21-1 is labeled a pseudogene. Sequencing was carried out using blood. This clonotype was obtained from a woman between 18 and 30 years old in good health. CDR3 protein: CASSYRVGYEQYF. The CDR3 nucleotides are TGTGCCAGCAGCTACAGGGTGGGGTACGAGCAGTACTTC.